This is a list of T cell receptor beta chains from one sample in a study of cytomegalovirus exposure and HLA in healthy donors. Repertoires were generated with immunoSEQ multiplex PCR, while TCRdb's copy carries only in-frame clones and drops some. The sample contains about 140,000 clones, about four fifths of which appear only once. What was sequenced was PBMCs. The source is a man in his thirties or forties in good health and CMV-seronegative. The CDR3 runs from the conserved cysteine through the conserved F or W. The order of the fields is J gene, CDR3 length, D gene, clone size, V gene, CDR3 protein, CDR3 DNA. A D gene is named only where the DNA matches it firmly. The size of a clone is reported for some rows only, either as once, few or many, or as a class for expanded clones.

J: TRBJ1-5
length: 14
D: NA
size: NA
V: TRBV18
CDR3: CASSLGNSNQPQHF
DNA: TGTGCCAGCTCGCTAGGAAATTCAAATCAGCCCCAGCATTTT

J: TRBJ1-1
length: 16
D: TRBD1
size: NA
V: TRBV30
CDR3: CAWSGTGGRENTEAFF
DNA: TGTGCCTGGAGTGGTACAGGGGGCCGAGAGAACACTGAAGCTTTCTTT

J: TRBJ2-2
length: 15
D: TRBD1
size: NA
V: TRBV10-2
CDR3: CASSAGQGHTGELFF
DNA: TGCGCCAGCAGTGCGGGACAGGGTCACACCGGGGAGCTGTTTTTT

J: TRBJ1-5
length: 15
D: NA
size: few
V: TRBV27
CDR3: CASSLRQLNPQPQHF
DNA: TGTGCCAGCAGTTTGAGGCAGCTAAACCCTCAGCCCCAGCATTTT

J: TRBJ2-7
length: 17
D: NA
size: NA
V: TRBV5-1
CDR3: CASSLDYRGGQSYEQYF
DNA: TGCGCCAGCAGCTTGGACTACAGAGGGGGTCAATCCTACGAGCAGTACTTC

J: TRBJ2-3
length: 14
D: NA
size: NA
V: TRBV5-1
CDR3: CASSLRPGTDTQYF
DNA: TGCGCCAGCAGCCTCCGCCCAGGCACAGATACGCAGTATTTT

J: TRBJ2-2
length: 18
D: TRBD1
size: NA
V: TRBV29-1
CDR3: CSVDRGQGAASNTGELFF
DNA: TGCAGCGTTGACCGCGGACAGGGAGCGGCTTCGAACACCGGGGAGCTGTTTTTT

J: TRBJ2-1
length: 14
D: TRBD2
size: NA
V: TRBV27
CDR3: CASGKGWEGNEQFF
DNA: TGTGCCAGCGGCAAGGGTTGGGAGGGCAATGAGCAGTTCTTC

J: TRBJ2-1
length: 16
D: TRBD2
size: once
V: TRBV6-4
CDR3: CASSESPSGGFNEQFF
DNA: TGTGCCAGCAGTGAGTCGCCTAGCGGGGGCTTCAATGAGCAGTTCTTC

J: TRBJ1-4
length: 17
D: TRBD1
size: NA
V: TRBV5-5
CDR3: CASSPDRGQRDNEKLFF
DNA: TGTGCCAGCAGCCCGGACAGGGGGCAGCGGGATAATGAAAAACTGTTTTTT

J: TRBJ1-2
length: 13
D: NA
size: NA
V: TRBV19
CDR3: CASSTSLGGGYTF
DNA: TGTGCCAGTAGTACCTCGCTGGGGGGGGGCTACACCTTC

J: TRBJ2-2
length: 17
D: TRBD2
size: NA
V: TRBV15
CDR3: CATSRPILAGETGELFF
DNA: TGTGCCACCAGCAGGCCGATACTAGCGGGAGAGACCGGGGAGCTGTTTTTT

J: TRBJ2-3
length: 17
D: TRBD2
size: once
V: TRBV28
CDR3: CASTTQATSGGTDTQYF
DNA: TGTGCCAGCACCACCCAGGCAACTAGCGGGGGCACAGATACGCAGTATTTT

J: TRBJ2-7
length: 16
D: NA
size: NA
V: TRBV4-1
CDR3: CASSQIAAGFSYEQYF
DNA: TGCGCCAGCAGCCAAATCGCTGCGGGATTCTCCTACGAGCAGTACTTC

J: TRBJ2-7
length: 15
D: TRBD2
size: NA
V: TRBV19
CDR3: CASSIPGLARHEQYF
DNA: TGTGCCAGTAGTATACCCGGACTAGCAAGGCACGAGCAGTACTTC

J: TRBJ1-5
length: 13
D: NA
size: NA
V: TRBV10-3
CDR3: CAISEGGNQPQHF
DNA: TGTGCCATCAGCGAGGGAGGGAATCAGCCCCAGCATTTT

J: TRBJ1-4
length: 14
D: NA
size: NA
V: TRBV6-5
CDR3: CASSVRRTNEKLFF
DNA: TGTGCCAGCAGTGTTAGGAGGACTAATGAAAAACTGTTTTTT

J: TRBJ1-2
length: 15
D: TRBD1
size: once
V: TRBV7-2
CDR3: CASTPRTGTNYGYTF
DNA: TGTGCCAGCACCCCCCGGACAGGGACTAACTATGGCTACACCTTC

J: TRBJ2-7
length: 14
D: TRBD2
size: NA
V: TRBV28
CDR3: CASTNSGSEYEQYF
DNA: TGTGCCAGCACCAATAGCGGGAGTGAATACGAGCAGTACTTC

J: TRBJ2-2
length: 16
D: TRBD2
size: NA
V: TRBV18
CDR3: CASSPPVLAGTGELFF
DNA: TGTGCCAGCTCACCACCAGTCCTAGCGGGGACCGGGGAGCTGTTTTTT

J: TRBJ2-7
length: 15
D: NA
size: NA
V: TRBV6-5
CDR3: CASSYSNPGSGEQYF
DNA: TGTGCCAGCAGTTACTCCAACCCAGGGTCGGGCGAGCAGTACTTC

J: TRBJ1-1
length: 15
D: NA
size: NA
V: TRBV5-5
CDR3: CASTTGGGAGPGAFF
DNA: TGTGCCAGCACCACGGGGGGAGGGGCCGGCCCTGGGGCTTTCTTT

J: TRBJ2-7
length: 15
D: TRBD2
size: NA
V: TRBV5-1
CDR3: CASSAGLAEPYEQYF
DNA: TGCGCCAGCAGCGCGGGACTAGCGGAGCCCTACGAGCAGTACTTC

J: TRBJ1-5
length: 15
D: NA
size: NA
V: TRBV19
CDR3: CASSIGQYSNQPQHF
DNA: TGTGCCAGTAGTATTGGGCAGTATAGCAATCAGCCCCAGCATTTT

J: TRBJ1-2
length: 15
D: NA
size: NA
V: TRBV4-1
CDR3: CASSQQGREDYGYTF
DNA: TGCGCCAGCAGCCAGCAGGGGAGGGAAGACTATGGCTACACCTTC

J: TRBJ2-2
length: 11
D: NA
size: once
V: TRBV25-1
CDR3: CASSRTGELFF
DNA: TGTGCCAGCAGCCGTACCGGGGAGCTGTTTTTT

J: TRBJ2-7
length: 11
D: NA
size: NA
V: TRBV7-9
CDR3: CSSSSFYEQYF
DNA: TGTTCCAGCAGCTCGTTCTACGAGCAGTACTTC

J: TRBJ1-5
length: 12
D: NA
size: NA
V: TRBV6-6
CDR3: CASSFQDQPQHF
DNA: TGTGCCAGCAGTTTTCAGGATCAGCCCCAGCATTTT

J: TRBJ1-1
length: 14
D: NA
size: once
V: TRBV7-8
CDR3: CASSLLPGNTEAFF
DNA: TGTGCCAGCAGCTTATTGCCGGGGAACACTGAAGCTTTCTTT

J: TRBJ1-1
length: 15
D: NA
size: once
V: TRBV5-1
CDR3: CASSFKTNTNTEAFF
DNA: TGCGCCAGCAGCTTTAAGACAAACACGAACACTGAAGCTTTCTTT

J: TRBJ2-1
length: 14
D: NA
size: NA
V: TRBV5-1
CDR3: CASTPRGLGNEQFF
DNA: TGCGCCAGCACCCCCCGGGGTCTCGGCAATGAGCAGTTCTTC

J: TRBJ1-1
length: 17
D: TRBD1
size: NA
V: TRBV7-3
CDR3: CASSAGTGKVMGTEAFF
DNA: TGTGCCAGCAGCGCCGGGACAGGGAAGGTCATGGGCACTGAAGCTTTCTTT

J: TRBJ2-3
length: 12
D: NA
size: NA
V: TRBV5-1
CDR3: CASSLGMDTQYF
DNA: TGCGCCAGCAGCCTCGGTATGGATACGCAGTATTTT

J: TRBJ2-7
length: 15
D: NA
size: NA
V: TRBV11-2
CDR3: CASSLEGTNSYEQYF
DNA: TGTGCCAGCAGCTTAGAGGGGACAAATTCCTACGAGCAGTACTTC

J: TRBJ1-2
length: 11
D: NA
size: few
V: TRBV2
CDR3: CASSTGLGYTF
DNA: TGTGCCAGCAGCACAGGGTTGGGCTACACCTTC

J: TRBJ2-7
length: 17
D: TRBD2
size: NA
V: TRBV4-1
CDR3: CASSQDPLAGGPGEQYF
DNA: TGCGCCAGCAGCCAAGATCCCCTAGCGGGAGGGCCAGGCGAGCAGTACTTC

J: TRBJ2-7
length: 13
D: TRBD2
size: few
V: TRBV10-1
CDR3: CASSLAGGYEQYF
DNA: TGCGCCAGCAGTTTAGCGGGGGGCTACGAGCAGTACTTC

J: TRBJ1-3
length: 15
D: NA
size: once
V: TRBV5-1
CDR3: CASSYDSLSGNTIYF
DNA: TGCGCCAGCAGCTACGACAGCCTCTCTGGAAACACCATATATTTT

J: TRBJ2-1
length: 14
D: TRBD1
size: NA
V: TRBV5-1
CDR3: CASSLTGGLDEQFF
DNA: TGCGCCAGCAGCTTGACAGGGGGCTTGGATGAGCAGTTCTTC

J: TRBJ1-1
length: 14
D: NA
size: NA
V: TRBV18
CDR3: CASSPASGNTEAFF
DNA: TGTGCCAGCTCACCAGCTTCGGGTAACACTGAAGCTTTCTTT

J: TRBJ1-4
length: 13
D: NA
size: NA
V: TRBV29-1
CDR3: CSVQPNTREKLFF
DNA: TGCAGCGTCCAACCAAACACGAGGGAAAAACTGTTTTTT

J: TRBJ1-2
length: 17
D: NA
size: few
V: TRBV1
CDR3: CTSSPSPRQVLNYGYTF
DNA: TGCACCAGCAGTCCGAGTCCCCGACAGGTACTTAACTATGGCTACACCTTC